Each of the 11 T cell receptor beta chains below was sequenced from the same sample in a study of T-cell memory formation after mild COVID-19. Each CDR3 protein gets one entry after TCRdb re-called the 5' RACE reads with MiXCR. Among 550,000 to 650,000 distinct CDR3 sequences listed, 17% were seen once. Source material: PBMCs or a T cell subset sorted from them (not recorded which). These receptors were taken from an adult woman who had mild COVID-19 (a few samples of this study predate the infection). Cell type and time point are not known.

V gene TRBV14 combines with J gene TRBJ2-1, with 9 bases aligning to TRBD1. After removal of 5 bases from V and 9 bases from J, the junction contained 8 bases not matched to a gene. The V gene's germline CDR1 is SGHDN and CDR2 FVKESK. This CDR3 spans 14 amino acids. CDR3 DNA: TGTGCCAGCAGCACTTACAGGGGGCGAGTTGAGCAGTTCTTC. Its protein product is CASSTYRGRVEQFF.

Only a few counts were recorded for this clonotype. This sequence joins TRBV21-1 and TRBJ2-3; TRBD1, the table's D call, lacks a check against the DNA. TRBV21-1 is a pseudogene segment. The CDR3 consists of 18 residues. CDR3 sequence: CASQITGSLGSSTDTQYF. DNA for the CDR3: TGTGCCAGCCAGATAACAGGATCCTTAGGTTCTAGCACAGATACGCAGTATTTT.

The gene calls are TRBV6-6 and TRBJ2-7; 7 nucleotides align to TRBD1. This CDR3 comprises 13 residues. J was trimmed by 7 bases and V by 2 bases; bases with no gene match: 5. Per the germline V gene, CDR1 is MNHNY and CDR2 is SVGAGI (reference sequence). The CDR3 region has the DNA TGTGCCAGCAGTTACGAGGGGGCTTGGGAGCAGTACTTC. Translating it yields CASSYEGAWEQYF.

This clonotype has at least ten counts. Written as DNA, the CDR3 is TGTGCCAGCAGGGCAGGGCGCCCTGGGAATGAGCAGTTCTTC. Encoded protein: CASRAGRPGNEQFF. The chain couples TRBV27 to TRBJ2-1; D is perhaps TRBD1 (5 bases). Between the trimmed V and J ends, which lost 6 bases and 7 bases, there was a span of 16 bases. The CDR3 has 14 residues. CDR1 MNHEY and CDR2 SMNVEV come from the germline V gene (reference sequence).

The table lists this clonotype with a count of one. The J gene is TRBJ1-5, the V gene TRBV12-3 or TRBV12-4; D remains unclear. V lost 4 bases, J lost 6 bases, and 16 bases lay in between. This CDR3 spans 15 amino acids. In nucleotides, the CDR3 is TGTGCCAGCAGTTCCCCGGGCGAGCCCTTTCAGCCCCAGCATTTT. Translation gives CASSSPGEPFQPQHF.

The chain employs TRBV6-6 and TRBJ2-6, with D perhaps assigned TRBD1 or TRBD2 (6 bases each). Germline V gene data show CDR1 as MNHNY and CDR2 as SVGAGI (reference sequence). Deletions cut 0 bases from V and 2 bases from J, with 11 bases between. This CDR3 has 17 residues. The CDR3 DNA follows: TGTGCCAGCAGTTACTCAGCTGGGGGGCCTGGGGCCAACGTCCTGACTTTC. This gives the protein CASSYSAGGPGANVLTF.

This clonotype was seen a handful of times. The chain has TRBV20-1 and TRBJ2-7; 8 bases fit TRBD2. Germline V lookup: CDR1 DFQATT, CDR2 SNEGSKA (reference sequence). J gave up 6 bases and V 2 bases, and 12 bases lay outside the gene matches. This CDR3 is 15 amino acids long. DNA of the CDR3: TGCAGTGCTAGATACAGCGGGAGTCCCTTTGTCGAGCAGTACTTC. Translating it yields CSARYSGSPFVEQYF.

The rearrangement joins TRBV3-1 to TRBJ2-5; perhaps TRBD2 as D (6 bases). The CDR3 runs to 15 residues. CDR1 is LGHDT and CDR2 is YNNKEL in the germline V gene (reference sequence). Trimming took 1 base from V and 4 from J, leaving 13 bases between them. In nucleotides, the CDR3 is TGTGCCAGCAGCCAAGTTGGGACTGGCGCAGAGACCCAGTACTTC. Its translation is CASSQVGTGAETQYF.

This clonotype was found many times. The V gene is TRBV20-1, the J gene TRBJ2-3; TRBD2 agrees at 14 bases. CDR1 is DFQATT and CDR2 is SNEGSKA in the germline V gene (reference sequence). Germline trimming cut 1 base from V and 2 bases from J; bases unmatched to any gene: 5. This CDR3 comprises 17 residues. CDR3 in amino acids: CSARGLAGGPLTDTQYF. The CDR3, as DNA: TGCAGTGCTAGAGGACTAGCGGGAGGGCCGCTCACAGATACGCAGTATTTT.

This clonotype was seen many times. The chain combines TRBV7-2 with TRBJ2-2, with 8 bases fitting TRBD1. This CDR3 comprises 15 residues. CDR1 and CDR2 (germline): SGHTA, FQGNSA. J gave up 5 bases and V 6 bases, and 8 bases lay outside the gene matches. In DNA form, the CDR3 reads TGTGCCAGCAGGACCGGGACAGGAGTGACCGGGGAGCTGTTTTTT. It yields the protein CASRTGTGVTGELFF.

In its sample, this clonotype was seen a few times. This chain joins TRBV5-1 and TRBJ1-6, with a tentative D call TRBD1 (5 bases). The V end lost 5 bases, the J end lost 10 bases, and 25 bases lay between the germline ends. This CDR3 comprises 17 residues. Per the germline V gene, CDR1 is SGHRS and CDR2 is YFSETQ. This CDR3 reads CASSPDAVGTRESPLHF. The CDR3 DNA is TGCGCCAGCAGTCCTGACGCCGTAGGGACTCGGGAGTCACCCCTCCACTTT.